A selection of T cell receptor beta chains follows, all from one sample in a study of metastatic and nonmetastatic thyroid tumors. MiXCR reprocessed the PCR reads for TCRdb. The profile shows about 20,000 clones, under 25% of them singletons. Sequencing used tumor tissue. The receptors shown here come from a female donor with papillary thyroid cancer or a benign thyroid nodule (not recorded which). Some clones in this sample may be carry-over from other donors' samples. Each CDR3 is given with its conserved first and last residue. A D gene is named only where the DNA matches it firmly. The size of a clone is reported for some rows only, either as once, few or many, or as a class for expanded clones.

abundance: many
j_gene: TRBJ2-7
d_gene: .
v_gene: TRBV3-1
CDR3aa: CASSQALAEQYF
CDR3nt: TGTGCCAGCAGCCAGGCTCTGGCCGAGCAGTACTTC

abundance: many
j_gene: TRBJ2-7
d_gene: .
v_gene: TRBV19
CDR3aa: CASSIEYGEQYF
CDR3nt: TGTGCCAGTAGTATCGAGTATGGCGAGCAGTACTTC

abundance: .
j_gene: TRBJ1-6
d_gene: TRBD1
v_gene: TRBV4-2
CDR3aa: CASSLDARGDSPLHF
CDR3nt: TGTGCCAGCAGCCTCGATGCCAGGGGGGATTCACCCCTCCACTTT

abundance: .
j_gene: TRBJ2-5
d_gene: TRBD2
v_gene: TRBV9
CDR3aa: CASSVGNGRGETQYF
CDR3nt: TGTGCCAGCAGCGTAGGTAACGGGAGGGGGGAGACCCAGTACTTC

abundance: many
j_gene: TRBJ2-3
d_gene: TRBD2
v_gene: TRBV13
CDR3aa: CASSFTSGGALGTDTQYF
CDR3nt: TGTGCCAGCAGCTTTACTAGCGGGGGGGCTCTCGGCACAGATACGCAGTATTTT

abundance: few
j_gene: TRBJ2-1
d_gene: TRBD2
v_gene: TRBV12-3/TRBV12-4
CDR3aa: CASSTPTGLAGNNEQFF
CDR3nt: TGTGCCAGCAGCACCCCGACGGGACTAGCGGGGAACAATGAGCAGTTCTTC

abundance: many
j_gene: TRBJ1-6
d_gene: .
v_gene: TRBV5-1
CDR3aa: CASSRGGSPLHF
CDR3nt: TGCGCCAGCAGCCGGGGGGGTTCACCCCTCCACTTT

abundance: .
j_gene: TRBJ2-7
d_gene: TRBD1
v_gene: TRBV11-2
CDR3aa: CASSYLDRVASYEQYF
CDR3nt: TGTGCCAGCAGCTACTTAGACAGGGTAGCGTCCTACGAGCAGTACTTC

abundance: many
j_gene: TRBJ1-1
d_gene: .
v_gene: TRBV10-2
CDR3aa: CASRRGEGTEAFF
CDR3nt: TGCGCCAGCCGGAGGGGGGAGGGCACTGAAGCTTTCTTT

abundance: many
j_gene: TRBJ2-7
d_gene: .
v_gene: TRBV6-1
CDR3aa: CASSPGRTSGEQYF
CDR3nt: TGTGCCAGCAGCCCCGGACGGACCTCTGGGGAGCAGTACTTC

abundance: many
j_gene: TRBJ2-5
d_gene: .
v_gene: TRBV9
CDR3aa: CASSVGLQETQYF
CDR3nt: TGTGCCAGCAGCGTAGGGCTGCAAGAGACCCAGTACTTC

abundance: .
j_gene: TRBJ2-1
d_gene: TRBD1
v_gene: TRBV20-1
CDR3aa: CSENGQGVMVEQFF
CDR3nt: TGCAGTGAGAATGGACAGGGAGTGATGGTTGAGCAGTTCTTC

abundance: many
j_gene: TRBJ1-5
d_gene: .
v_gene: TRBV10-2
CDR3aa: CASSESGLTRQPQHF
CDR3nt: TGCGCCAGCAGTGAGTCGGGACTCACCCGGCAGCCCCAGCATTTT

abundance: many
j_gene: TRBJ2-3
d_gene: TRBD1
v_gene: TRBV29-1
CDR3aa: CSVGVTGGRDTQYF
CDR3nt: TGCAGCGTTGGGGTGACAGGGGGACGAGATACGCAGTATTTT

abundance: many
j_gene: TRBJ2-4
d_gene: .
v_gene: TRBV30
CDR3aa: CAWSVRGRTKNIQYF
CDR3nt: TGTGCCTGGAGTGTTAGGGGCCGGACCAAAAACATTCAGTACTTC

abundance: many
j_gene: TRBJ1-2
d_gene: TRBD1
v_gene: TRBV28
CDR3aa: CASSKTGGGGYTF
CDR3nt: TGTGCCAGCAGTAAAACAGGGGGAGGGGGCTACACCTTC